These T cell receptor beta chains were read from a single sample in a study of T cells in localized non-small cell lung cancer. Sequencing used immunoSEQ multiplex PCR; TCRdb keeps in-frame clones, though not all of them. The sample lists more than 900 clones, 20% to 30% occurring once. Sequencing used lung tumor tissue, obtained before any cancer treatment. The receptor source for this set is a male donor aged 60 or over with stage II lung adenocarcinoma. The CDR3 runs from the conserved cysteine through the conserved F or W. The order of the fields is V gene, J gene, clone size, D gene, CDR3 protein, CDR3 DNA. A D gene is named only where the DNA matches it firmly. The listing skips clone size in some rows; elsewhere it reads once, few, many or a size class.

>TRBV18|TRBJ1-6|.|.
CASSRRTIDDRQDSPLHF
TGTGCCAGCTCACGACGAACGATTGACGACAGGCAAGATTCGCCCCTCCACTTT
>TRBV6-8|TRBJ2-3|.|TRBD2
CASSSGGSSTDTQYF
TGTGCCAGCAGTTCCGGGGGGAGTAGCACAGATACGCAGTATTTT
>TRBV11-3|TRBJ1-3|few|.
CASSLEPRSGNTIYF
TGTGCCAGCAGCTTGGAGCCCCGCTCTGGAAACACCATATATTTT
>TRBV6-8|TRBJ1-2|.|.
CASRRRGLSYGYTF
TGTGCCAGCAGACGCAGAGGGTTGTCCTATGGCTACACCTTC
>TRBV28|TRBJ2-2|few|TRBD1
CASRGQGNTGELFF
TGTGCCAGCAGGGGACAGGGGAACACCGGGGAGCTGTTTTTT
>TRBV9|TRBJ1-4|.|.
CASSGEDNEKLFF
TGTGCCAGCAGTGGAGAGGATAATGAAAAACTGTTTTTT
>TRBV6-8|TRBJ1-1|large|.
CASLGTGTEAFF
TGTGCCAGCCTAGGTACTGGTACTGAAGCTTTCTTT
>TRBV9|TRBJ1-1|few|TRBD1
CASSFYSAGYRGLLGTEAFF
TGTGCCAGCAGCTTCTATAGTGCGGGTTACAGGGGGCTTCTAGGCACTGAAGCTTTCTTT
>TRBV6-8|TRBJ2-7|large|.
CASSFQGPYEQYF
TGTGCCAGCAGTTTCCAGGGGCCCTACGAGCAGTACTTC
>TRBV11-3|TRBJ1-5|few|.
CASSPRTANQPQHF
TGTGCCAGCAGCCCACGGACAGCCAATCAGCCCCAGCATTTT
>TRBV12-5|TRBJ2-2|.|.
CASGLDQAGELFF
TGTGCTAGTGGTTTGGACCAAGCCGGGGAGCTGTTTTTT
>TRBV10-2|TRBJ2-7|.|.
CASSASGNYYEQYF
TGCGCCAGCAGTGCATCGGGCAACTACTACGAGCAGTACTTC